The 32 T cell receptor beta chains reported below all come from one sample, sequenced in a study of OX40 agonist ivuxolimab in advanced cancers. Measured with immunoSEQ multiplex PCR; TCRdb has only the in-frame clones, and not every one. The sample gives about 77,000 clones, roughly 80% of which show up once; roughly 4.9% is in the top ten. Sample: CD4+ or CD8+ T cells sorted from blood, taken in a trial of the OX40 agonist ivuxolimab. The receptors here all came from an adult with an advanced solid tumor such as melanoma, head and neck, liver or kidney cancer.

A single count supports this clone. The rearrangement links TRBV6-5 to TRBJ2-7, with TRBD2 identical over 10 bases. V lost 0 bases to trimming and J lost 2 bases; unmatched junction nucleotides: 4. Germline V CDR1 and CDR2: MNHEY, SVGAGI. The CDR3 runs 16 residues. The CDR3 spells CASSYSRLAGPYEQYF. The CDR3 DNA sequence: TGTGCCAGCAGTTACTCGAGACTAGCGGGCCCCTACGAGCAGTACTTC.

The V gene is TRBV13, the J gene TRBJ1-2, with D possibly TRBD1 on 6 matching bases. V was clipped by 1 base and J by 0 bases, with 12 bases between them. Germline V gives CDR1 PRHDT, CDR2 FYEKMQ (reference sequence). The CDR3 sequence is 16 residues long. The DNA for the CDR3 is TGTGCCAGCAGCTTAGAACAGGGCCCAGCTAACTATGGCTACACCTTC. It is translated as CASSLEQGPANYGYTF.

J is TRBJ2-7 and V is TRBV18; TRBD2 matches at 11 bases. V was pared by 3 bases and J by 3 bases, with 4 bases of the junction left unmatched. Germline V lookup: CDR1 KGHSH, CDR2 LQKENI. The CDR3 loop spans 15 amino acids. CDR3: CASSPKGLAVYEQYF. CDR3 nucleotide sequence: TGTGCCAGCTCACCGAAGGGACTAGCGGTCTACGAGCAGTACTTC.

The chain links TRBV5-4 to TRBJ2-1, with 11 positions matching TRBD2. The V segment lost 4 bases and the J segment 5 bases; nucleotides outside the gene matches: 5. Germline V lookup: CDR1 SGHNT, CDR2 YYREEE (reference sequence). This CDR3 comprises 15 residues. The CDR3 DNA follows: TGTGCCAGCAGCCATCTAGCGGGGGGAGACAATGAGCAGTTCTTC. Its translation is CASSHLAGGDNEQFF.

The chain combines TRBV28 with TRBJ1-1; 7 nucleotides line up with TRBD1. Trimming at V came to 7 bases and at J to 2 bases, leaving 7 bases not matched to a gene. The CDR3 runs to 14 residues. CDR1 and CDR2 (germline): MDHEN, SYDVKM. CDR3 sequence reads: CASTRGGTNTEAFF. Written as DNA, the CDR3 is TGTGCCAGCACCCGAGGGGGCACAAACACTGAAGCTTTCTTT.

This clone appeared a single time. The chain combines TRBV11-3 with TRBJ2-3; D is unresolved. Between the trimmed V and J ends, which lost 4 bases and 1 base, there was a span of 6 bases. The CDR3 totals 13 residues. Germline CDR1 SGHNT, CDR2 YENEEA. CDR3 in DNA: TGTGCCAGCAGCTCAGAAGGCACAGATACGCAGTATTTT. Translation: CASSSEGTDTQYF.

The chain recombines TRBV7-2 with TRBJ2-5; D could derive from TRBD1 or TRBD2 (5 bases each). The DNA end lines up better with TRBJ2-7; the J call may be wrong. The CDR3 is 15 residues long. Germline lookup yields CDR1 SGHTA and CDR2 FQGNSA. The DNA of the CDR3 is TGTGCCAGCAGCCCCGGCCCGGGGCGCTCCTACGAGCAGTACTTC. It translates to CASSPGPGRSYEQYF.

The chain couples TRBV7-9 to TRBJ1-1; 8 positions match TRBD1. The CDR3 runs 14 residues. The V segment lost 4 bases and the J segment 1 base; nucleotides outside the gene matches: 2. Germline values: CDR1 SEHNR, CDR2 FQNEAQ (reference sequence). In nucleotides, the CDR3 is TGTGCCAGCAGCTCCGACAGGGGGAACACTGAAGCTTTCTTT. It codes for CASSSDRGNTEAFF.

The rearrangement joins TRBV18 to TRBJ2-2; TRBD2 agrees at 9 bases. The CDR3 spans 17 residues. Trimming took 2 bases from V and 0 from J; bases not matched to a gene: 4. Germline CDR1 is KGHSH and CDR2 is LQKENI. CDR3 region: CASSPATSGSNTGELFF. The CDR3 DNA follows: TGTGCCAGCTCACCAGCGACTAGCGGATCGAACACCGGGGAGCTGTTTTTT.

This chain links TRBV7-2 with TRBJ2-2; no firm D call. The V gene's germline CDR1 is SGHTA and CDR2 FQGNSA. V was cut by 0 bases and J by 3 bases, with 5 bases left in between. The CDR3 sequence is 14 residues long. The CDR3 is CASSLAQYTGELFF. Here the CDR3 DNA reads TGTGCCAGCAGCTTAGCCCAGTACACCGGGGAGCTGTTTTTT.

This clone was seen a handful of times. The rearrangement links TRBV7-7 to TRBJ1-1; no clear D gene. The CDR3 has 13 amino acids. The V end lost 4 bases, the J end lost 4 bases, and 10 bases lay between the germline ends. Per germline, CDR1 SSHAT and CDR2 FNYEAQ (reference sequence). In DNA, the CDR3 is TGTGCCAGCAGCTCAGCGGCAGGCACTGAAGCTTTCTTT. Protein product: CASSSAAGTEAFF.

V and J are TRBV6-5 and TRBJ2-1, with 9 bases lining up with TRBD1. Trimming at V came to 7 bases and at J to 2 bases, leaving 6 bases not matched to a gene. This CDR3 has 15 residues. Germline V gene lookup returns CDR1 MNHEY and CDR2 SVGAGI. CDR3 coding DNA: TGTGCCAGCACCCTCCGGGACAGGGCCTACAATGAGCAGTTCTTC. It codes for CASTLRDRAYNEQFF.

This clone was seen only once. The chain has TRBV7-8 and TRBJ1-1, with D unclear. Germline CDR1 and CDR2: SGHVS and FQNEAQ. The CDR3 is 13 amino acids. V was pared by 1 base and J by 3 bases, with 6 bases between. The CDR3 DNA follows: TGTGCCAGCAGCTTAGATCAGTACACTGAAGCTTTCTTT. Its translation: CASSLDQYTEAFF.

The chain couples TRBV11-2 to TRBJ2-3; 8 nucleotides line up with TRBD2. The CDR3 is 16 residues long. Per germline, CDR1 SGHAT and CDR2 FQNNGV. V lost 1 base, J lost 4 bases, and 7 bases stayed unmatched. In DNA, the CDR3 is TGTGCCAGCAGCTTAGGTGACGGGGGGGCGTCAGATACGCAGTATTTT. Protein: CASSLGDGGASDTQYF.

This rearrangement joins TRBV7-3 to TRBJ1-2; 11 bases map to TRBD1. The CDR3 runs 17 residues. The trim removed 5 bases at V and 7 bases at J, leaving 15 bases unmatched. In germline, CDR1 is SGHTA, CDR2 FQGTGA. This CDR3 reads CASSARTGGSASGGYTF. The CDR3 DNA is TGTGCCAGCAGCGCACGGACAGGGGGCTCGGCTTCGGGTGGCTACACCTTC.

The chain uses TRBV18 and TRBJ1-5; unclear D gene. The V end was cut by 6 bases, the J end by 2 bases, with 11 bases between. Germline CDR1 is KGHSH and CDR2 is LQKENI. The CDR3 has 14 amino acids. The CDR3 sequence is CASSRSVGNQPQHF. The CDR3 coding sequence is TGTGCCAGCTCCCGGTCCGTCGGCAATCAGCCCCAGCATTTT. The whole variable domain, remainder taken from reference TRBV18 and TRBJ1-5, is NAGVMQNPRHLVRRRGQEARLRCSPMKGHSHVYWYRQLPEEGLKFMVYLQKENIIDESGMPKERFSAEFPKEGPSILRIQQVVRGDSAAYFCASSRSVGNQPQHFGDGTRLSIL.

The chain joins TRBV4-1 to TRBJ1-2; D is possibly TRBD1 (5 bases). CDR1 is MGHRA and CDR2 is YSYEKL in the germline V gene. The CDR3 is made up of 15 amino acids. Trimming pared 1 base from V and 3 bases from J, leaving 12 bases between. CDR3 in DNA: TGCGCCAGCAGCCAAGTTGGCAGGGCGGACTATGGCTACACCTTC. As protein: CASSQVGRADYGYTF.

This chain links TRBV5-1 with TRBJ2-1; 13 bases align to TRBD2. The CDR3 loop spans 15 amino acids. In germline, CDR1 is SGHRS, CDR2 YFSETQ. Trimming at V came to 3 bases and at J to 9 bases, leaving 6 bases not matched to a gene. As DNA, the CDR3 is TGCGCCAGCAGCTCAGGACTAGCGGGAGTGGTTGAGCAGTTCTTC. It yields the protein CASSSGLAGVVEQFF.

V usage is TRBV7-9 and J usage is TRBJ1-5; TRBD1 aligns across 7 bases. V shed 5 bases and J 1 base; nucleotides not matched to a gene: 2. CDR1 SEHNR and CDR2 FQNEAQ come from the germline V gene (reference sequence). This CDR3 is built from 14 residues. The CDR3: CASSRGQSNQPQHF. The DNA for the CDR3 is TGTGCCAGCAGCCGGGGACAGAGCAATCAGCCCCAGCATTTT.

Concerning this clone itself: This CDR3 is also generated by other DNA sequences in the sample. The chain carries TRBV6-1 and TRBJ1-5; no reliable D call. Trimming shortened V by 0 bases and J by 0 bases, and 6 bases separated the two germline ends. The germline V gene encodes CDR1 MNHNS and CDR2 SASEGT. The CDR3 length is 15 residues. The CDR3 DNA is TGTGCCAGCAGTGAAGCGGGCTATAGCAATCAGCCCCAGCATTTT. The encoded protein is CASSEAGYSNQPQHF.

The V and J genes are TRBV20-1 and TRBJ2-1; D unresolved. The V end lost 5 bases, the J end lost 4 bases, and 3 bases lay between the germline ends. The CDR3 contains 10 residues. Germline CDR1 is DFQATT and CDR2 is SNEGSKA (reference sequence). The CDR3 nucleotides read TGCAGTGCTCAATACAATGAGCAGTTCTTC. Translating it yields CSAQYNEQFF.

The chain recombines TRBV6-1 with TRBJ2-6; D gene uncertain. The CDR3 extends over 13 amino acids. Trimming pared 6 bases from V and 4 bases from J, leaving 7 bases between. CDR1 is MNHNS, CDR2 SASEGT, per germline. CDR3 protein: CASRPDGANVLTF. The DNA of the CDR3 is TGTGCCAGCAGGCCTGACGGGGCCAACGTCCTGACTTTC.

V gene TRBV10-1 combines with J gene TRBJ2-2; no clear D gene. V was shortened by 3 bases and J by 0 bases, with 2 bases between the two germline ends. This CDR3 comprises 13 residues. CDR1 is WNHNN and CDR2 is SYGVQD in the germline V gene (reference sequence). CDR3 region: CASSDSNTGELFF. In nucleotides, the CDR3 is TGCGCCAGCAGTGACTCGAACACCGGGGAGCTGTTTTTT.

V is TRBV5-4 and J is TRBJ1-1; the D gene is possibly TRBD1 (5 bases). V lost 0 bases to trimming and J lost 4 bases, with 7 bases between them. This CDR3 has 13 amino acids. Germline-derived CDR1 and CDR2 are SGHNT and YYREEE (reference sequence). CDR3 DNA sequence: TGTGCCAGCAGCTTGGGCGGGGGCACTGAAGCTTTCTTT. Amino acid sequence: CASSLGGGTEAFF.

The chain carries TRBV5-1 and TRBJ2-2, with D uncertain. Trimming removed 0 bases at V and 1 base at J, with 19 bases between. CDR3 size: 19 residues. The germline V gene encodes CDR1 SGHRS and CDR2 YFSETQ. CDR3 DNA: TGCGCCAGCAGCTTGGCCCGGCCAAGAACACTTGTGAACACCGGGGAGCTGTTTTTT. Encoded protein: CASSLARPRTLVNTGELFF.

The rearrangement links TRBV6-6 to TRBJ1-4; D is uncertain. The CDR3 spans 15 residues. V was trimmed by 2 bases and J by 2 bases, leaving 9 bases between them. Germline lookup yields CDR1 MNHNY and CDR2 SVGAGI (reference sequence). In DNA, the CDR3 is TGTGCCAGCAGTTACGCCGGGAGGACTAATGAAAAACTGTTTTTT. Its protein is CASSYAGRTNEKLFF.

V usage is TRBV5-6 and J usage is TRBJ2-3; TRBD2 might be the D (6 bases). The CDR3 is made up of 18 amino acids. V dropped 3 bases and J dropped 6 bases, with 26 bases sitting between them. CDR1 is SGHDT, CDR2 YYEEEE, per germline. Here the CDR3 reads CASSSKIVRSEGSDTQYF. The CDR3 region has the DNA TGTGCCAGCAGCTCGAAAATCGTTCGGTCGGAGGGCAGCGATACGCAGTATTTT.

The rearrangement joins TRBV6-6 to TRBJ2-7, with a possible D match to TRBD1 (6 bases). The CDR3 is 14 amino acids. Germline V lookup: CDR1 MNHNY, CDR2 SVGAGI (reference sequence). V lost 4 bases and J 5 bases, leaving 15 bases between the germline ends. The CDR3 DNA is TGTGCCAGCAGTTCTCCCTGGACAGTGAACGAGCAGTACTTC. This sequence encodes CASSSPWTVNEQYF.

The chain recombines TRBV7-2 with TRBJ2-7, with 13 bases aligning to TRBD2. The CDR3 is made up of 17 amino acids. Looked up from germline, CDR1 is SGHTA and CDR2 is FQGNSA. V was clipped by 5 bases and J by 3 bases; unmatched bases: 10. CDR3 residues: CASSVIGTSGISYEQYF. For the CDR3, the DNA is TGTGCCAGCAGCGTTATAGGGACTAGCGGGATAAGCTACGAGCAGTACTTC.

The gene calls are TRBV4-2 and TRBJ1-4; D is possibly TRBD1 (6 bases). V was pared by 0 bases and J by 0 bases, with 17 bases between. This CDR3 spans 19 amino acids. The germline V gene has CDR1 LGHNA and CDR2 YNFKEQ. The CDR3 sequence is CASSQEIIGQIATNEKLFF. CDR3 DNA: TGTGCCAGCAGCCAAGAAATAATTGGACAGATTGCAACTAATGAAAAACTGTTTTTT.

The chain links TRBV18 to TRBJ1-4, with D hard to call. Germline CDR1 is KGHSH and CDR2 is LQKENI. The CDR3 runs 15 residues. V dropped 2 bases and J dropped 5 bases, with 12 bases sitting between them. CDR3 coding DNA: TGTGCCAGCTCACCATACGGAGAGTTAAATGAAAAACTGTTTTTT. It codes for CASSPYGELNEKLFF. Using reference TRBV18 and TRBJ1-4 for the parts outside the CDR3, the full variable domain is NAGVMQNPRHLVRRRGQEARLRCSPMKGHSHVYWYRQLPEEGLKFMVYLQKENIIDESGMPKERFSAEFPKEGPSILRIQQVVRGDSAAYFCASSPYGELNEKLFFGSGTQLSVL.

The CDR3 bases are TGTGCCTGGAGTGGCCGCCCAGCGGTGGGTGGCTACACCTTC. Its translation: CAWSGRPAVGGYTF. The chain combines TRBV30 with TRBJ1-2; D remains unclear. The CDR3 loop spans 14 amino acids. Trimming removed 1 base from V and 7 bases from J, with 16 bases in between. The germline gives CDR1 GTSNPN, CDR2 SVGIG (reference sequence).